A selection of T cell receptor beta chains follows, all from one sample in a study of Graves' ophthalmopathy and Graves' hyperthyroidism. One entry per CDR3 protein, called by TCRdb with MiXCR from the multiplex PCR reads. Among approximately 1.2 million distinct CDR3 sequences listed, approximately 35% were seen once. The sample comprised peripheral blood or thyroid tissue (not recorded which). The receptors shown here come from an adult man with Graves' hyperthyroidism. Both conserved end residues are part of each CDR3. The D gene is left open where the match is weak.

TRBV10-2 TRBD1 CATMGQGNQPQHF
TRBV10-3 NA CAISEKVGGVGYTF
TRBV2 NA CASRETRTYEQYF
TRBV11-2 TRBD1 CASSLDPGTGSTNTEAFF
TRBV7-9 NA CASSRGNMNTEAFF
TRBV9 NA CASSVSLMNTEAFF
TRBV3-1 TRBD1 CASSQAGTGVETQYF
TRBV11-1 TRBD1 CASSLGGTGLGGTEAFF
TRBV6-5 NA CASSYHRTYEQYF
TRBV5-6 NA CASSRADGGPQHF
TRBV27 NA CASSLSASPNTEAFF
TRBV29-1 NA CSVGGQRGSGYTFGSGTQAFF
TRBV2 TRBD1 CASSPAGQGFSYGYTF
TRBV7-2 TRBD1 CASSRDRVWEHF
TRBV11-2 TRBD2 CASSFRSGTSGSYEQYF
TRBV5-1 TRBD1 CASSFHLARGPAESSYEQYF
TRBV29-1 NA CSVGGQLQETQYF
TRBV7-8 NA CASIEGRGYTF